This T cell receptor (beta chain) came from a study of CD8 T cells in Susac syndrome. About 0.5 to 1 ug RNA was reverse transcribed with random hexamers. Amplification of TCR beta CDR3 used immunoSEQ multiplex PCR across 54 Vbeta and 13 Jbeta. TCRdb analysed the immunoSEQ multiplex PCR reads with MiXCR anew, one entry per CDR3 protein. The sample includes 160,000 or so distinct CDR3 sequences, approximately 96% of them seen just once. CDR3 length equals 15 residues. Between the trimmed V and J ends, which lost 3 bases and 2 bases, there was a span of 11 bases. Germline assignment: CDR1 SGHTA and CDR2 FQGNSA.

The TCR comes from a human donor with Susac syndrome. This rearrangement joins TRBV7-2 to TRBJ2-1; no firm D call. The sequenced material came from CD4+ T cells from PBMCs. The CDR3, as DNA: TGTGCCAGCAGCTTGCTGGTTAAAACCTACAATGAGCAGTTCTTC. It codes for CASSLLVKTYNEQFF.